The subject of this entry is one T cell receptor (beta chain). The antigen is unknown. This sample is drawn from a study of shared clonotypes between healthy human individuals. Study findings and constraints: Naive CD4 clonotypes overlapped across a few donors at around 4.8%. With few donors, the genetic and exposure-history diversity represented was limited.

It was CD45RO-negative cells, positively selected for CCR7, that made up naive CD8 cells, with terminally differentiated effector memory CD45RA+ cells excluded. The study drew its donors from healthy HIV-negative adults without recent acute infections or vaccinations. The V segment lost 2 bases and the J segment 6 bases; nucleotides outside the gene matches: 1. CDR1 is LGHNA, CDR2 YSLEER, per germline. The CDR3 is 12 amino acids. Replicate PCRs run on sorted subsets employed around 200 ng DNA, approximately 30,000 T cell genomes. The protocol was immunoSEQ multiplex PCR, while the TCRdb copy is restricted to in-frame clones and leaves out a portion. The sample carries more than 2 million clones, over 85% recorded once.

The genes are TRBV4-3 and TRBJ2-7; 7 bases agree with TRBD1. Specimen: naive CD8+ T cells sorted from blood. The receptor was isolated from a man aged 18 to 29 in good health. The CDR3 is CASSQPGGEQYF. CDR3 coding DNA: TGCGCCAGCAGCCAACCAGGGGGCGAGCAGTACTTC.